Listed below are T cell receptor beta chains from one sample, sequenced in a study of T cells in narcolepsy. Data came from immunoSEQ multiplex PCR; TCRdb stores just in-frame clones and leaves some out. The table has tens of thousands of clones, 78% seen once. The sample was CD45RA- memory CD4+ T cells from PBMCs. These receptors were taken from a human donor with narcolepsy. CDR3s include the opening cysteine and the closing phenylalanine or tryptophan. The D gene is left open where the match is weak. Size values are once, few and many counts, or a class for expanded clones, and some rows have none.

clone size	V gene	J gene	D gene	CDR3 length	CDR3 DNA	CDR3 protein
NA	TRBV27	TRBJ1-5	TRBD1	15	TGTGCCAGCAGGAAAACAACAGGGGGCTATCAGCCCCAGCATTTT	CASRKTTGGYQPQHF
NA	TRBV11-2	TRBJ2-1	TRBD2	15	TGTGCCAGCAGCTATAGCGGGAGGGCCTCGGATGAGCAGTTCTTC	CASSYSGRASDEQFF
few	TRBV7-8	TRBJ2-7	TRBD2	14	TGTGCCAGCAGCGCGCCGGGACTAGCGGGAGAGCAGTACTTC	CASSAPGLAGEQYF
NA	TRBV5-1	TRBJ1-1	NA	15	TGCGCCAGCAGGGGACCGAAGCCGGGGAACACTGAAGCTTTCTTT	CASRGPKPGNTEAFF
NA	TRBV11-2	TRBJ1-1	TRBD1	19	TGTGCCAGCAGCCAGAGGGACAGGGGGCGGACGCGGATCTCTTCTGAAGCTTTCTTT	CASSQRDRGRTRISSEAFF
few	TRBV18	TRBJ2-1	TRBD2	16	TGTGCCAGCTCACCTCAGGGGACTAGCGGGTACAATGAGCAGTTCTTC	CASSPQGTSGYNEQFF
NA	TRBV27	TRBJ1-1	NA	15	TGTGCCAGCAGTTTACACAGCCCTAGGAGCACTGAAGCTTTCTTT	CASSLHSPRSTEAFF
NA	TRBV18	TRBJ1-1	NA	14	TGTGCCAGCTCACCACCGAAGGGAGGGACTGAAGCTTTCTTT	CASSPPKGGTEAFF
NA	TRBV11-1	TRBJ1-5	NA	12	TGTGCCCCGGGGGGTAGCAATCAGCCCCAGCATTTT	CAPGGSNQPQHF
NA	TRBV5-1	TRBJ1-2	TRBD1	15	TGCGCCAGCAGCTCCACCGGGACAGCAAACTATGGCTACACCTTC	CASSSTGTANYGYTF
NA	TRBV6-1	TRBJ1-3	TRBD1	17	TGTGCCAGCAGTGCCATTACAGGGGCAACCTCTGGAAACACCATATATTTT	CASSAITGATSGNTIYF
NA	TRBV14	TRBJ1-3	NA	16	TGTGCCAGCAGCCAAGATCCAGCTTGGAAGGGAAACACCATATATTTT	CASSQDPAWKGNTIYF
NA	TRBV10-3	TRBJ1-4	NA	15	TGTGCCATCAGTGAGGGGGGCAGTCCTAATGAAAAACTGTTTTTT	CAISEGGSPNEKLFF
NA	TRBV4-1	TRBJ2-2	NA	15	TGCGCCAGCTCAGACGGTCAGGCTCGCACCGGGGGGCTGTTTTTT	CASSDGQARTGGLFF
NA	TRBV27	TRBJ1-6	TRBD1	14	TGTGCCAGCAGTTTTCAGGGGGGAGCTTCACCCCTCCACTTT	CASSFQGGASPLHF
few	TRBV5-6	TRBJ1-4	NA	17	TGTGCCAGCAGCATAACGCGGGGGCGCGGAGATCGTGAAAAACTGTTTTTT	CASSITRGRGDREKLFF
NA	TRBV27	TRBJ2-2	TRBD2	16	TGTGCCAGCAGTCAGGGACTAGCGGCCTACACCGGGGAGCTGTTTTTT	CASSQGLAAYTGELFF
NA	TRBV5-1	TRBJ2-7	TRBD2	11	TGCGCCAGCACTTTAGCGGGGGAGCAGTACTTC	CASTLAGEQYF
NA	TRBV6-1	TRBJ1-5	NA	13	TGTGCCAGCAGAGTGACAGAAAATCAGCCCCAGCATTTT	CASRVTENQPQHF
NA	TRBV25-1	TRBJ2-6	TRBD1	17	TGTGCCAGCAGTGGAAGGACAGGTAGGCCTGGGGCCAACGTCCTGACTTTC	CASSGRTGRPGANVLTF
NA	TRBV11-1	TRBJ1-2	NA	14	TGTGCCAGCAGCTTAATTCTGGGCGTTGACGGCTACACCTTC	CASSLILGVDGYTF
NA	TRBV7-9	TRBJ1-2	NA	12	TGTGCCAGCAGCTACGACAGCTATGGCTACACCTTC	CASSYDSYGYTF
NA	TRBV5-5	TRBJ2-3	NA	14	TGTGCCAGCAGCTTAGGGCCCCTTTTAGATACGCAGTATTTT	CASSLGPLLDTQYF
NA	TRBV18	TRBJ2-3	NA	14	TGTGCCAGCTCAAGCATTCCCAGCACAGATACGCAGTATTTT	CASSSIPSTDTQYF
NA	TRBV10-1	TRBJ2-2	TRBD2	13	TGCGCCAGCATGTCGCGGGAGGCCGGGGAGCTGTTTTTT	CASMSREAGELFF
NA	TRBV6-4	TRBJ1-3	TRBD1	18	TGTGCCAGCAGTGAACCCGGACAGGGGAGACTCTCTGGAAACACCATATATTTT	CASSEPGQGRLSGNTIYF
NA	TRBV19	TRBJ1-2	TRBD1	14	TGTGCCAGTAGTCCCGGACAGGGGGACTATGGCTACACCTTC	CASSPGQGDYGYTF
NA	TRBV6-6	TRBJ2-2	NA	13	TGTGCCAGCAGCGTAAGGGAGGCCGGGGAGCTGTTTTTT	CASSVREAGELFF
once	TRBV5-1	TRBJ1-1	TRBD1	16	TGCGCCAGCAGCTCCAGGGGACAGGGGGCGAACACTGAAGCTTTCTTT	CASSSRGQGANTEAFF
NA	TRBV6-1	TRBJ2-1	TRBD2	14	TGTGCCAGCGGCCTAGCGGGCGCTTACAATGAGCAGTTCTTC	CASGLAGAYNEQFF
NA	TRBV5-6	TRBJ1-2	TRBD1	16	TGTGCCAGCAGCGCCTGGGACAGGGGCTCTAACTATGGCTACACCTTC	CASSAWDRGSNYGYTF
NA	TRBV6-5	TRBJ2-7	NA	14	TGTGCCAGCAGTGGCCTGAGGGTTGGAAACGAGCAGTACTTC	CASSGLRVGNEQYF
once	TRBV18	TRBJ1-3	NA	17	TGTGCCAGCTCACCATTCGCAGGGCCGGAATTCGGAAACACCATATATTTT	CASSPFAGPEFGNTIYF
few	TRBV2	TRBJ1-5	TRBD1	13	TGTGCCAGGGGGACAGGGGGAAATCAGCCCCAGCATTTT	CARGTGGNQPQHF
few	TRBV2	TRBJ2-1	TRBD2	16	TGTGCCAGCAGGGCCTCCGCGGGGGGGCTCAACAATGAGCAGTTCTTC	CASRASAGGLNNEQFF
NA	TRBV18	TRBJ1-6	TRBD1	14	TGTGCCAGCTCACCAACGGCAGGGGGAGCACCCCTCCACTTT	CASSPTAGGAPLHF
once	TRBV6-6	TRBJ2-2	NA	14	TGTGCCAGCAGTTCTCGCCGGGTGACCGGGGAGCTGTTTTTT	CASSSRRVTGELFF
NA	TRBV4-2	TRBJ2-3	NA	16	TGTGCCAGCAGCCAAACAGGGGGGGGAAGCACAGATACGCAGTATTTT	CASSQTGGGSTDTQYF
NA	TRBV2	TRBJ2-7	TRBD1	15	TGTGCCAGCAGTAAAGACAGGGCCGACTCCTACGAGCAGTACTTC	CASSKDRADSYEQYF
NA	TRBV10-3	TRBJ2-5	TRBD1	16	TGTGCCATCAGTGCCGGAGGGACAGGGGCCCAAGAGACCCAGTACTTC	CAISAGGTGAQETQYF
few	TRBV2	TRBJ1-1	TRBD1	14	TGTGCCAGCAGGGGTGGGGTCTTACAGGGGGCCGCTTTCTTT	CASRGGVLQGAAFF
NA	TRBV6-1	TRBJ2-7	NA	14	TGTGCCAGCCGTACAACAGGGCGGAGGTACGAGCAGTACTTC	CASRTTGRRYEQYF
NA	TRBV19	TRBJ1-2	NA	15	TGTGCCAGTAGTCCGGACCCTAAATATAACTATGGCTACACCTTC	CASSPDPKYNYGYTF